Listed below are T cell receptor beta chains from one sample, sequenced in a study of T-cell memory formation after mild COVID-19. TCRdb called the 5' RACE reads again in MiXCR, with one record for every CDR3 protein. The sample has over 150,000 distinct CDR3 sequences; 10% to 15% are singletons. Specimen: PBMCs or a T cell subset sorted from them (not recorded which). The source of these receptors is a young man who had mild COVID-19 (a few samples of this study predate the infection). Cell type and time point are not known. Both conserved end residues are part of each CDR3. Where a row states a size, it is once, few, many or the class of an expanded clone; other rows omit it.

>TRBJ2-7|NA|TRBV4-1
CASSQEVAGLSYEQYF
>TRBJ1-2|NA|TRBV6-5
CASGQRNYGYTF
>TRBJ2-5|NA|TRBV7-2
CASSLAGTEETQYF
>TRBJ2-2|NA|TRBV2
CASLETNTGELFF
>TRBJ1-1|NA|TRBV4-3
CASSLQGRAFF
>TRBJ2-3|many|TRBV20-1
CSAHGTSGTDTQYF
>TRBJ1-2|NA|TRBV11-2
CASSLDPGSEHGYTF
>TRBJ1-1|few|TRBV6-5
CASSYSTVMATEAFF
>TRBJ1-2|few|TRBV20-1
CSAREQGIYGYTF
>TRBJ2-3|few|TRBV6-5
CASRHEQGFGTQYF
>TRBJ2-3|NA|TRBV5-4
CASSPEPGQHSTDTQYF
>TRBJ1-1|few|TRBV12-3/TRBV12-4
CASSFRLGSQAFF
>TRBJ1-3|few|TRBV5-5
CASAAGRRSENTIYF
>TRBJ1-4|few|TRBV29-1
CSVEGINEKLFF
>TRBJ2-1|few|TRBV5-1
CASSDRGSEQFF
>TRBJ1-3|few|TRBV30
CAWGQGAGNTIYF
>TRBJ1-1|NA|TRBV7-8
CASRNRESVNTEAFF
>TRBJ2-2|few|TRBV20-1
CSARGAQVGELFF
>TRBJ1-1|few|TRBV6-5
CASSFGGASDTEAFF
>TRBJ2-2|NA|TRBV5-6
CASSRGLAGNTGELFF
>TRBJ1-2|few|TRBV5-1
CASSLGEGYGYTF
>TRBJ1-4|NA|TRBV4-1
CASSQVAGGLFF
>TRBJ1-1|NA|TRBV5-1
CASSLAGVGTEAFF
>TRBJ2-3|many|TRBV7-9
CASSAVLDTQYF
>TRBJ1-2|NA|TRBV20-1
CSANFGQAGYTF
>TRBJ1-2|NA|TRBV7-9
CASSLAQQGGYGYTF
>TRBJ2-3|few|TRBV9
CASSLGGALSTYTQYF
>TRBJ2-1|few|TRBV28
CASSFLSGGVNEQFF
>TRBJ2-3|few|TRBV5-1
CASSLAWEQGSDTQYF
>TRBJ2-5|NA|TRBV19
CASSIREKETQYF
>TRBJ1-1|few|TRBV7-9
CASSLPRRNTEAFF
>TRBJ1-2|few|TRBV9
CASRGTGNYGYTF
>TRBJ1-2|many|TRBV5-1
CASSLDGTGDYGYTF
>TRBJ1-1|NA|TRBV3-1
CASNFGGSPNTEAFF
>TRBJ2-1|few|TRBV5-1
CASRWRGDSYNEQFF
>TRBJ2-3|many|TRBV20-1
CSAPTTSGSTDTQYF
>TRBJ2-7|NA|TRBV5-6
CASSLGGDRGYEQYF
>TRBJ2-2|NA|TRBV7-3
CASSLNSPMGELFF
>TRBJ2-1|few|TRBV6-1
CASIITGANEQFF
>TRBJ2-1|few|TRBV20-1
CSARNPSGGPEQFF
>TRBJ1-2|NA|TRBV6-5
CASGGSGGFYGYTF
>TRBJ1-4|many|TRBV7-9
CASSGEKLFF
>TRBJ1-3|few|TRBV4-1
CASSLQGSGNTIYF
>TRBJ1-4|many|TRBV7-2
CASSSRGQQKLFF
>TRBJ1-1|few|TRBV28
CASRGGTGHFAFF
>TRBJ2-5|many|TRBV29-1
CSVGTSPRETQYF
>TRBJ1-2|NA|TRBV7-9
CASSLGQRWGYTF
>TRBJ2-1|many|TRBV3-1
CASSQDTGGYNEQFF
>TRBJ2-1|NA|TRBV18
CASSPRTQTGGPNEQFF